These 8 T cell receptor beta chains came from one sample sequenced in a study of blood T cells in healthy people across ages. Together with a sample-barcoded 5' primer, a J-beta primer mix was included in a second PCR lasting about 6 to 12 cycles. MiXCR was run by TCRdb on the 5' RACE reads, yielding one entry per CDR3 protein. The table has about 650,000 distinct CDR3 sequences, around 32% seen once. Sequencing used blood. The receptors originated from a woman older than 75 in good health.

This clonotype was counted a few times. The chain employs TRBV27 and TRBJ1-6, with a possible D match to TRBD1 (6 bases). V dropped 10 bases and J dropped 9 bases, with 13 bases sitting between them. CDR3 length equals 12 residues. Germline V gene lookup returns CDR1 MNHEY and CDR2 SMNVEV (reference sequence). In DNA, the CDR3 is TGTGCCACGAACAGGGTTGGTTCACCCCTCCACTTT. Amino acid sequence: CATNRVGSPLHF.

This clonotype was observed a few times. The chain carries TRBV19 and TRBJ1-1; D might be TRBD1 (6 bases). The CDR3 is made up of 14 amino acids. Germline V gene data show CDR1 as LNHDA and CDR2 as SQIVND (reference sequence). Trimming left V 5 bases short and J 1 base short, with 11 bases between. Here the CDR3 reads CASSAGHANTEAFF. CDR3 bases: TGTGCCAGTAGTGCGGGACATGCGAACACTGAAGCTTTCTTT. The complete variable domain, with remaining parts taken from reference TRBV19 and TRBJ1-1, reads DGGITQSPKYLFRKEGQNVTLSCEQNLNHDAMYWYRQDPGQGLRLIYYSQIVNDFQKGDIAEGYSVSREKKESFPLTVTSAQKNPTAFYLCASSAGHANTEAFFGQGTRLTVV.

The chain couples TRBV5-1 to TRBJ1-2; TRBD1 might be the D (5 bases). The CDR3 totals 14 residues. Trimming cost V 0 bases and J 4 bases, with 10 bases left between them. The germline gives CDR1 SGHRS, CDR2 YFSETQ. This chain's CDR3 is CASSLGGAGYGYTF. The CDR3 DNA sequence: TGCGCCAGCAGCTTGGGTGGGGCAGGCTATGGCTACACCTTC.

This clonotype was observed many times. The V gene is TRBV20-1, the J gene TRBJ1-2; D gene ambiguous. V lost 5 bases to trimming and J lost 7 bases, with 20 bases between them. The CDR3 length is 14 residues. Germline CDR1 is DFQATT and CDR2 is SNEGSKA (reference sequence). This CDR3 is CSAGVGVGMRGYTF. CDR3 nucleotide sequence: TGCAGTGCTGGGGTTGGGGTCGGCATGCGTGGCTACACCTTC.

This clonotype showed up many times. The chain carries TRBV6-2 or TRBV6-3 and TRBJ1-6, with 8 bases fitting TRBD1. Germline loops: CDR1 MNHEY, CDR2 SVGEGT. CDR3 length equals 15 residues. J was trimmed by 6 bases and V by 10 bases; bases with no gene match: 11. As DNA, the CDR3 is TGTGCCACCCGACAGGGGCTCGGTGGTAATTCACCCCTCCACTTT. Protein: CATRQGLGGNSPLHF.

This clonotype was detected once. A clone one base away is much larger, so this may be a read error. The genes are TRBV29-1 and TRBJ1-1; 8 positions match TRBD1. J lost 6 bases, V lost 3 bases, and 9 bases had no gene match. The CDR3 extends over 14 amino acids. Per the germline V gene, CDR1 is SQVTM and CDR2 is ANQGSEA. The CDR3 bases are TGCAGCGTTGACGGACAGGGTCCATTCGCTGAAGCTTTCTTT. Translation: CSVDGQGPFAEAFF.

With regard to this clonotype: A much larger clone differs from this one at a single base, so this may be a read error. The genes are TRBV20-1 and TRBJ2-1; the match to TRBD2 covers 7 bases. J gave up 10 bases and V 5 bases, and 8 bases lay outside the gene matches. There are 12 residues in the CDR3. CDR1 and CDR2 (germline): DFQATT, SNEGSKA (reference sequence). CDR3 coding DNA: TGCAGTGCTCGAGCGGGGTACTACGAGCAGTTCTTC. It encodes CSARAGYYEQFF.

In its sample, this clonotype was seen a few times. This may stem from a read error, because a much larger clone lies one nucleotide away. This chain connects TRBV20-1 to TRBJ2-1; D may be TRBD1 (6 bases). The closer fit of TRBJ2-7 to the DNA end suggests the J call may be wrong. This CDR3 is 14 amino acids long. Germline CDR1 DFQATT, CDR2 SNEGSKA (reference sequence). The CDR3, as DNA: TGCAGTGCTAGTGCAATGGGGGCCCACAATGAGCAGTACTTC. Its translation: CSASAMGAHNEQYF.